The present entry profiles one T cell receptor (beta chain) with its context. Its antigen remains unidentified. The data belong to a study of PD-1 blockade in classical Hodgkin lymphoma. The repertoire was sequenced with immunoSEQ multiplex PCR; TCRdb's copy has only in-frame clones and lacks some. The sample consists of roughly 70,000 clones, 71% of them appearing once. Every one of the patients relapsed after autologous stem cell transplantation (brentuximab vedotin exposure was variable). V lost 4 bases to trimming and J lost 7 bases; unmatched junction nucleotides: 7. There are 15 residues in the CDR3. Germline V lookup: CDR1 ENHRY, CDR2 SYGVKD. General study results and limits: Patients who responded completely had about the same baseline diversity as newly diagnosed patients. TCR diversity in CD4+, not CD8+, cells rose significantly by C4D1.

The source of this sequence is a human donor with classical Hodgkin lymphoma. The J gene is TRBJ2-1, the V gene TRBV10-3; 10 nucleotides line up with TRBD2. Sequenced here: peripheral blood mononuclear cells (PBMCs), sampled before the second cycle of nivolumab. CDR3 DNA: TGTGCCATCAGTGGGGTAGCGGGAGGTACAAATGAGCAGTTCTTC. The encoded protein is CAISGVAGGTNEQFF.